This passage covers 23 T cell receptor beta chains from one sample sequenced in a study of blood T cell repertoires in COVID-19. Produced via immunoSEQ multiplex PCR; TCRdb's table is partial and in-frame only. The sample gives some 260,000 clones, about nine tenths of which show up once; under 8% is in the top ten. Sequenced material: peripheral blood. These receptor sequences come from a woman aged 25 to 39 with COVID-19, enrolled during active disease.

The chain recombines TRBV12-5 with TRBJ1-5; possible D gene TRBD1, 5 bases. With 6 bases removed from V and 2 bases from J, the gap between germline ends came to 14 bases. The length of the CDR3 is 15 residues. The germline CDR1 and CDR2 sequences are LGHNT and FRNRAP. CDR3 sequence reads: CASGSQGIGNQPQHF. DNA of the CDR3: TGTGCTAGTGGATCCCAGGGTATCGGCAATCAGCCCCAGCATTTT.

The CDR3 DNA reads as TGCACCAGCAGCCAAGACGAGGGCCTAAGGACACCCCTCCACTTT. This gives the protein CTSSQDEGLRTPLHF. The chain uses TRBV1 and TRBJ1-6. TRBV1 counts as a pseudogene. The CDR3 contains 15 residues.

The chain employs TRBV7-8 and TRBJ2-3, with TRBD2 matching over 11 bases. The CDR3 extends over 17 amino acids. Germline trimming cut 4 bases from V and 3 bases from J; bases unmatched to any gene: 9. CDR1 is SGHVS and CDR2 is FQNEAQ in the germline V gene. CDR3 sequence: CASSSLSGGAGTDTQYF. The CDR3 DNA sequence: TGTGCCAGCAGCTCCCTTAGCGGGGGGGCCGGTACAGATACGCAGTATTTT. Complete variable domain (other parts from reference TRBV7-8 and TRBJ2-3): GAGVSQSPRYKVAKRGQDVALRCDPISGHVSLFWYQQALGQGPEFLTYFQNEAQLDKSGLPSDRFFAERPEGSVSTLKIQRTQQEDSAVYLCASSSLSGGAGTDTQYFGPGTRLTVL.

The genes are TRBV5-1 and TRBJ2-6; D is uncertain. Germline V gives CDR1 SGHRS, CDR2 YFSETQ. This CDR3 region has 15 residues. V was trimmed by 2 bases and J by 0 bases, leaving 6 bases between them. The CDR3 coding sequence is TGCGCCAGCAGCTTAGAGAGCTCTGGGGCCAACGTCCTGACTTTC. This translates into CASSLESSGANVLTF.

The gene calls are TRBV20-1 and TRBJ1-5; no firm D call. Trimming removed 3 bases at V and 1 base at J, with 10 bases between. The CDR3 is 14 residues long. The V gene's germline CDR1 is DFQATT and CDR2 SNEGSKA (reference sequence). The CDR3 spells CSASWSGSNQPQHF. The CDR3 coding sequence is TGCAGTGCTAGTTGGAGTGGAAGCAATCAGCCCCAGCATTTT.

This clone was detected once. This chain links TRBV12-5 with TRBJ2-2; possible D gene TRBD2, 6 bases. V was shortened by 3 bases and J by 4 bases, with 9 bases between the two germline ends. Looked up from germline, CDR1 is LGHNT and CDR2 is FRNRAP. This CDR3 has 14 amino acids. CDR3 DNA: TGTGCTAGTGGTTTAGGGACTTCCACCGGGGAGCTGTTTTTT. Amino acid sequence: CASGLGTSTGELFF.

This clone was recorded only once. The chain joins TRBV5-1 to TRBJ1-6; D not resolved. The CDR3 covers 18 residues. CDR1 and CDR2 (germline): SGHRS, YFSETQ. Trimming left V 1 base short and J 6 bases short, with 20 bases between. The CDR3 sequence: CASSLSSEATASNSPLHF. The DNA for the CDR3 is TGCGCCAGCAGCTTGTCCTCCGAGGCCACGGCTTCTAATTCACCCCTCCACTTT.

The chain carries TRBV7-2 and TRBJ2-3, with 11 bases lining up with TRBD2. The junction had 7 bases not matched to a gene; V was cut back by 5 bases and J by 0 bases. This CDR3 region has 17 residues. Germline V CDR1 and CDR2: SGHTA, FQGNSA. CDR3 protein: CASSASSGGPSTDTQYF. The CDR3 coding sequence is TGTGCCAGCAGCGCATCTAGCGGGGGGCCTAGCACAGATACGCAGTATTTT.

This chain uses TRBV18 with TRBJ2-3; 7 positions agree with TRBD1. The CDR3 length is 16 residues. Germline values: CDR1 KGHSH, CDR2 LQKENI. V shed 6 bases and J 3 bases; nucleotides not matched to a gene: 12. CDR3 in DNA: TGTGCCAGCTCGGGAAGACAGGGTTTAACGACAGATACGCAGTATTTT. Residues: CASSGRQGLTTDTQYF.

This sequence joins TRBV5-6 and TRBJ1-4, with D possibly TRBD1 on 5 matching bases. Trimming left V 5 bases short and J 8 bases short, with 10 bases between. CDR1 is SGHDT and CDR2 is YYEEEE in the germline V gene. The CDR3 spans 12 residues. As DNA, the CDR3 is TGTGCCAGCAGTCCCTGGGGCGAAAAACTGTTTTTT. Protein: CASSPWGEKLFF.

J is TRBJ2-3 and V is TRBV5-1; maybe TRBD2 (6 bases). The V end lost 5 bases, the J end lost 0 bases, and 16 bases lay between the germline ends. Germline assignment: CDR1 SGHRS and CDR2 YFSETQ. The CDR3 length is 16 residues. The CDR3 nucleotides read TGCGCCAGCAGGCCATTCGGGGAGGAAAGCACAGATACGCAGTATTTT. Translated, it gives CASRPFGEESTDTQYF.

This rearrangement joins TRBV6-2 or TRBV6-3 to TRBJ1-5, with D perhaps matching TRBD1 (6 bases). V shed 6 bases and J shed 2 bases, with 11 bases lying between them. CDR1 and CDR2 (germline): MNHEY, SVGEGT. There are 14 residues in the CDR3. CDR3 amino acids: CASSRDNRNQPQHF. CDR3 in DNA: TGTGCCAGCAGCCGGGACAACCGCAATCAGCCCCAGCATTTT.

This clone was counted a single time. V and J are TRBV6-5 and TRBJ2-7, with 9 bases matching TRBD2. The CDR3 sequence is 15 residues long. J lost 5 bases, V lost 3 bases, and 8 bases had no gene match. Germline lookup yields CDR1 MNHEY and CDR2 SVGAGI. CDR3 sequence reads: CASSYNTAGGDEQYF. The DNA of the CDR3 is TGTGCCAGCAGTTATAATACAGCGGGGGGCGACGAGCAGTACTTC.

This sequence joins TRBV7-9 and TRBJ2-7, with D tentatively TRBD2 (7 bases). V dropped 3 bases and J dropped 6 bases, with 9 bases sitting between them. CDR1 SEHNR and CDR2 FQNEAQ come from the germline V gene (reference sequence). CDR3 length: 12 residues. The CDR3 is CASSLGGGEQYF. DNA of the CDR3: TGTGCCAGCAGCTTGGGAGGGGGCGAGCAGTACTTC.

This chain connects TRBV7-2 to TRBJ1-2, with TRBD1 identical over 7 bases. Germline values: CDR1 SGHTA, CDR2 FQGNSA. V lost 5 bases and J lost 3; bases outside the gene matches: 3. This CDR3 comprises 13 residues. The CDR3 protein is CASSLGTDYGYTF. DNA for the CDR3: TGTGCCAGCAGCCTCGGGACAGACTATGGCTACACCTTC.

This clone appeared once. The chain carries TRBV13 and TRBJ2-1; TRBD2 might be the D (6 bases). The germline V gene encodes CDR1 PRHDT and CDR2 FYEKMQ (reference sequence). Trimming took off 1 base at V and 2 bases at J, with 12 bases between the two ends. The CDR3 is made up of 16 amino acids. The CDR3 region has the DNA TGTGCCAGCAGCTTAGTAGTGGGGGGACCCTACAATGAGCAGTTCTTC. Its translation is CASSLVVGGPYNEQFF.

The V call is TRBV28, the J call TRBJ1-5, with TRBD1 matching over 7 bases. V dropped 4 bases and J dropped 0; count of bases not matched to a gene: 6. Germline V gene sequence: CDR1 MDHEN, CDR2 SYDVKM. This CDR3 contains 16 residues. The CDR3 bases are TGTGCCAGCAGTTACAGGGGCTATTATAGCAATCAGCCCCAGCATTTT. Protein product: CASSYRGYYSNQPQHF.

The rearrangement links TRBV5-1 to TRBJ1-1; 7 bases line up with TRBD1. J gave up 3 bases and V 4 bases, and 9 bases lay outside the gene matches. From germline, CDR1 is SGHRS and CDR2 YFSETQ. The CDR3 loop spans 15 amino acids. This CDR3 is CASSAHRGGDTEAFF. CDR3 nucleotides: TGCGCCAGCAGCGCTCACAGGGGTGGGGACACTGAAGCTTTCTTT.

This clone has just a few counts. V is TRBV9 and J is TRBJ1-3; D ambiguous. The ends were cut back, 2 bases at V and 2 bases at J, with 14 bases in the middle. This CDR3 spans 16 amino acids. Looked up from germline, CDR1 is SGDLS and CDR2 is YYNGEE. CDR3 region: CASSVIGVEAGNTIYF. The CDR3 DNA reads as TGTGCCAGCAGCGTGATCGGGGTTGAAGCTGGAAACACCATATATTTT.

The V gene is TRBV14, the J gene TRBJ1-1, with D possibly TRBD1 on 5 matching bases. This CDR3 spans 15 amino acids. V gave up 0 bases and J gave up 14 bases, with 22 bases separating them. CDR1 SGHDN and CDR2 FVKESK come from the germline V gene. The CDR3 bases are TGTGCCAGCAGCCAAGATGGAACCGCAACTCGACACAGGTTCTTT. This codes for CASSQDGTATRHRFF.

The chain is built from TRBV4-3 and TRBJ1-1; 7 positions match TRBD1. V shed 1 base, J shed 4 bases, and the junction held 3 bases outside the gene matches. Germline V gene sequence: CDR1 LGHNA, CDR2 YSLEER. CDR3 length equals 14 residues. CDR3 DNA: TGCGCCAGCAGCCAAGGGCACAGGGGCACTGAAGCTTTCTTT. Protein sequence: CASSQGHRGTEAFF.

The chain links TRBV4-3 to TRBJ2-2; TRBD1 agrees at 10 bases. CDR3 length: 21 residues. CDR1 is LGHNA and CDR2 is YSLEER in the germline V gene. The V gene end was trimmed by 4 bases and the J gene end by 0 bases; junction bases not matched to a gene: 17. The CDR3 bases are TGCGCCAGCAGCCCCCAGAGGGGAAAAACCGGGACAGGGGCGAACACCGGGGAGCTGTTTTTT. Translating it yields CASSPQRGKTGTGANTGELFF.

The CDR3 sequence is CASSESGGGTGRNEQFF. The CDR3 DNA follows: TGCGCCAGCAGTGAGTCTGGGGGGGGGACAGGTAGGAATGAGCAGTTCTTC. The chain is built from TRBV10-1 and TRBJ2-1, with D possibly TRBD1 on 8 matching bases. Germline V gene sequence: CDR1 WNHNN, CDR2 SYGVQD (reference sequence). This CDR3 region has 17 residues. Trimming cost V 0 bases and J 7 bases, with 19 bases left between them.